This passage covers 10 T cell receptor beta chains from one sample sequenced in a study of T cell responses to AZD1222 COVID-19 vaccine. The assay was immunoSEQ multiplex PCR, and TCRdb's table has in-frame clones only and misses some. The data contain around 50,000 clones, about 88% of them singletons. Sequences were derived from peripheral blood, sampled 28 days after the second AZD1222 dose. These receptors were taken from an adult who received the AZD1222 COVID-19 vaccine.

The chain links TRBV9 to TRBJ1-2; TRBD1 agrees at 7 bases. The CDR3 has 13 residues. V lost 1 base and J lost 3; bases outside the gene matches: 0. The germline gives CDR1 SGDLS, CDR2 YYNGEE. This chain's CDR3 is CASSVTGDYGYTF. The CDR3 DNA reads TGTGCCAGCAGCGTAACAGGGGACTATGGCTACACCTTC.

This sequence joins TRBV9 and TRBJ2-1, with a tentative D call TRBD2 (7 bases). The CDR3 is made up of 14 amino acids. The V and J ends lost 0 bases and 5 bases respectively, with 9 bases between them. Germline V gene sequence: CDR1 SGDLS, CDR2 YYNGEE. The CDR3 here is CASSVGGGDNEQFF. CDR3 coding DNA: TGTGCCAGCAGCGTAGGAGGGGGGGACAATGAGCAGTTCTTC.

This rearrangement joins TRBV14 to TRBJ2-5, with 10 bases lining up with TRBD1. This CDR3 is built from 15 residues. The ends lost 1 base at V and 3 bases at J; junction bases unmatched: 2. CDR1 and CDR2 (germline): SGHDN, FVKESK. The CDR3 nucleotides are TGTGCCAGCAGCCAAGGGGACAGGGGAAAAGAGACCCAGTACTTC. This encodes CASSQGDRGKETQYF. The full variable domain, rest sourced from reference TRBV14 and TRBJ2-5, is EAGVTQFPSHSVIEKGQTVTLRCDPISGHDNLYWYRRVMGKEIKFLLHFVKESKQDESGMPNNRFLAERTGGTYSTLKVQPAELEDSGVYFCASSQGDRGKETQYFGPGTRLLVL.

The chain uses TRBV4-1 and TRBJ2-3; TRBD1 agrees at 8 bases. J lost 6 bases, V lost 0 bases, and 5 bases had no gene match. CDR1 is MGHRA and CDR2 is YSYEKL in the germline V gene. The CDR3 has 15 residues. The CDR3 sequence is CASSQDPGGSDTQYF. CDR3 nucleotide sequence: TGCGCCAGCAGCCAAGATCCAGGGGGCAGCGATACGCAGTATTTT.

The V and J genes are TRBV9 and TRBJ2-1; weak D call: TRBD1 (5 bases). The CDR3 contains 17 residues. Germline CDR1 reads SGDLS; CDR2 reads YYNGEE. Trimming took off 0 bases at V and 4 bases at J, with 17 bases between the two ends. The CDR3: CASSVARTGETYNEQFF. CDR3 sequence (DNA): TGTGCCAGCAGCGTAGCTCGTACAGGAGAGACATACAATGAGCAGTTCTTC.

The sample holds a few counts of this clone. This chain connects TRBV7-9 to TRBJ2-2, with TRBD1 identical over 8 bases. From germline, CDR1 is SEHNR and CDR2 FQNEAQ (reference sequence). J lost 4 bases, V lost 5 bases, and 15 bases had no gene match. The CDR3 length is 18 residues. As DNA, the CDR3 is TGTGCCAGCAGCCTAACCCCGGGACAGGACGTTGGCACCGGGGAGCTGTTTTTT. It codes for CASSLTPGQDVGTGELFF.

The chain is built from TRBV15 and TRBJ2-7; 8 positions agree with TRBD1. The CDR3 has 16 residues. Germline V gene sequence: CDR1 LNHNV, CDR2 YYDKDF (reference sequence). With V trimmed by 1 base and J by 2 bases, 7 bases remained unmatched. The chain's CDR3 is CATSRVDRGQTYEQYF. The CDR3 bases are TGTGCCACCAGCAGAGTCGACAGGGGACAGACCTACGAGCAGTACTTC.

The chain combines TRBV5-1 with TRBJ2-7, with 8 bases fitting TRBD1. CDR1 is SGHRS and CDR2 is YFSETQ in the germline V gene. The V gene end was trimmed by 3 bases and the J gene end by 2 bases; junction bases not matched to a gene: 4. The CDR3 has 14 amino acids. The CDR3 DNA follows: TGCGCCAGCAGCTCAAGGGACAGGACCTACGAGCAGTACTTC. This sequence encodes CASSSRDRTYEQYF.

Here the CDR3 DNA reads TGCGCCAGCAGCCAAGATCGGGCGAGCAGGTGGCAGTACTTC. This sequence encodes CASSQDRASRWQYF. V usage is TRBV4-3 and J usage is TRBJ2-7; the D is unclear. CDR3 length: 14 residues. Trimming took 0 bases from V and 9 from J, leaving 15 bases between them. Germline V gene data show CDR1 as LGHNA and CDR2 as YSLEER.

The genes are TRBV15 and TRBJ2-7; D is perhaps TRBD1 (5 bases). Germline V gene sequence: CDR1 LNHNV, CDR2 YYDKDF (reference sequence). The CDR3 consists of 14 residues. V was pared by 0 bases and J by 4 bases, with 10 bases between. The CDR3 loop is CATSRDLTAYEQYF. For the CDR3, the DNA is TGTGCCACCAGCAGAGATCTGACAGCTTACGAGCAGTACTTC.